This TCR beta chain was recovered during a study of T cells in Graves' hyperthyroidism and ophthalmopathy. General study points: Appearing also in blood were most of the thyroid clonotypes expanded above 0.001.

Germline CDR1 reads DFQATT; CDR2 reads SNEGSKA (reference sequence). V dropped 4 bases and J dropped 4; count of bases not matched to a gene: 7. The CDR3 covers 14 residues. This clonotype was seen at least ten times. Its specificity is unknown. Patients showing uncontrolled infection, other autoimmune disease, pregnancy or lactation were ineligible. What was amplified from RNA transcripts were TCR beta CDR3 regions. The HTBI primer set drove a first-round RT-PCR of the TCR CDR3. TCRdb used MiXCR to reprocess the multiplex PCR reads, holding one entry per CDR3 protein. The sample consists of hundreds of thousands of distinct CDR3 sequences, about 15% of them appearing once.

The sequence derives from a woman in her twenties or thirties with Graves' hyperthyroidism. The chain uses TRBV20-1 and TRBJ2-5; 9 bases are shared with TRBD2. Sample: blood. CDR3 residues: CSATSGLALETQYF. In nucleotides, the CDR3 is TGCAGTGCTACCTCAGGACTAGCGCTAGAGACCCAGTACTTC.